These 17 T cell receptor beta chains were all obtained from the same sample, sequenced in a study of T cell responses to AZD1222 COVID-19 vaccine. The repertoire was sequenced with immunoSEQ multiplex PCR; TCRdb's copy has only in-frame clones and lacks some. Among about 180,000 clones listed, more than 75% were seen once. The sample consisted of peripheral blood, taken 28 days after the second AZD1222 dose. The receptors here all came from an adult who received the AZD1222 COVID-19 vaccine.

V and J are TRBV6-5 and TRBJ2-1, with unresolved D. Per germline, CDR1 MNHEY and CDR2 SVGAGI. The CDR3 loop spans 12 amino acids. The ends were cut back, 5 bases at V and 8 bases at J, with 10 bases in the middle. The CDR3 loop is CASSRAWDEQFF. The CDR3 region has the DNA TGTGCCAGCAGTAGGGCCTGGGATGAGCAGTTCTTC.

This chain uses TRBV25-1 with TRBJ1-5, with D possibly matching TRBD1 (5 bases). This CDR3 contains 12 residues. In germline, CDR1 is MGHDK, CDR2 SYGVNS. V shed 6 bases and J shed 9 bases, with 12 bases lying between them. The CDR3 sequence: CASRTGLGPQHF. DNA for the CDR3: TGTGCCAGCAGGACGGGGCTGGGGCCCCAGCATTTT.

This sequence joins TRBV5-4 and TRBJ2-1; the match to TRBD2 covers 16 bases. The J segment lost 14 bases and the V segment lost 4 bases, leaving 6 bases of the junction unmatched. CDR3 length: 14 residues. CDR1 is SGHNT and CDR2 is YYREEE in the germline V gene (reference sequence). Here the CDR3 DNA reads TGTGCCAGCAGCCCGGGACTAGCGGGAGGGAGGGAGTTCTTC. This codes for CASSPGLAGGREFF. Looking up the rest from reference TRBV5-4 and TRBJ2-1 gives the full variable domain: ETGVTQSPTHLIKTRGQQVTLRCSSQSGHNTVSWYQQALGQGPQFIFQYYREEENGRGNFPPRFSGLQFPNYSSELNVNALELDDSALYLCASSPGLAGGREFFGPGTRLTVL.

The sample holds one count of this clone. This sequence joins TRBV9 and TRBJ2-3; 8 bases agree with TRBD2. CDR1 is SGDLS and CDR2 is YYNGEE in the germline V gene. After removal of 2 bases from V and 5 bases from J, the junction contained 10 bases not matched to a gene. The CDR3 covers 16 residues. CDR3 residues: CASSVPGGGGKDTQYF. CDR3 nucleotides: TGTGCCAGCAGCGTCCCCGGGGGCGGGGGGAAAGATACGCAGTATTTT.

The J gene is TRBJ2-7, the V gene TRBV21-1; the table's D call, TRBD2, was not checked against the DNA. TRBV21-1 is noted as a pseudogene. CDR3 length: 13 amino acids. The CDR3 is CASSSGGLYEQYF. The DNA of the CDR3 is TGTGCCAGCAGTTCCGGGGGGCTATACGAGCAGTACTTC.

V and J are TRBV21-1 and TRBJ2-3; no check of the table's D call, TRBD2, against the DNA was made. TRBV21-1 counts as a pseudogene. The CDR3 loop spans 17 amino acids. CDR3 DNA: TGTGCCAGCAGCAACAACTCGGGGAGTGGGCATGCAGATACGCAGTATTTT. Its translation: CASSNNSGSGHADTQYF.

V gene TRBV5-1 combines with J gene TRBJ1-1; no definite D call. From germline, CDR1 is SGHRS and CDR2 YFSETQ. Trimming pared 5 bases from V and 1 base from J, leaving 6 bases between. The CDR3 spans 12 residues. The CDR3 coding sequence is TGCGCCAGCAGTAGGACGAACACTGAAGCTTTCTTT. Translating it yields CASSRTNTEAFF.

The V gene is TRBV11-2, the J gene TRBJ1-2, with 9 bases matching TRBD1. Trimming took 6 bases from V and 8 from J; bases not matched to a gene: 4. Germline V CDR1 and CDR2: SGHAT, FQNNGV. The CDR3 extends over 12 amino acids. In DNA form, the CDR3 reads TGTGCCAGCAGTCGGACAGGGGAGGGCTACACCTTC. Translating it yields CASSRTGEGYTF. The full variable domain, in which reference TRBV11-2 and TRBJ1-2 provide the parts outside the CDR3, is EAGVAQSPRYKIIEKRQSVAFWCNPISGHATLYWYQQILGQGPKLLIQFQNNGVVDDSQLPKDRFSAERLKGVDSTLKIQPAKLEDSAVYLCASSRTGEGYTFGSGTRLTVV.

The chain couples TRBV23-1 to TRBJ1-1; D unresolved. TRBV23-1 is designated an ORF whose function remains uncertain. The CDR3 is made up of 15 amino acids. Trimming cost V 0 bases and J 6 bases, with 14 bases left between them. DNA for the CDR3: TGCGCCAGCAGTCAATCCCCGGGTAGGACGGCTGAAGCTTTCTTT. Protein product: CASSQSPGRTAEAFF.

This chain uses TRBV5-1 with TRBJ2-1; perhaps TRBD1 as D (6 bases). The CDR3 spans 12 residues. Germline V gene sequence: CDR1 SGHRS, CDR2 YFSETQ. Trimming cost V 3 bases and J 6 bases, with 7 bases left between them. The CDR3 here is CASSSQGNEQFF. The DNA for the CDR3 is TGCGCCAGCAGCTCACAGGGCAATGAGCAGTTCTTC.

The gene calls are TRBV18 and TRBJ1-5; 10 bases line up with TRBD1. The germline V gene has CDR1 KGHSH and CDR2 LQKENI. Trimming removed 1 base from V and 2 bases from J; junction bases left unmatched: 5. The CDR3 extends over 17 amino acids. CDR3 DNA sequence: TGTGCCAGCTCACCACGAAGACAGGGGGCCGGCAATCAGCCCCAGCATTTT. It is translated as CASSPRRQGAGNQPQHF.

The chain uses TRBV28 and TRBJ2-1; D is possibly TRBD2 (5 bases). Germline loops: CDR1 MDHEN, CDR2 SYDVKM. Trimming shortened V by 5 bases and J by 9 bases, and 8 bases separated the two germline ends. There are 11 residues in the CDR3. CDR3 in DNA: TGTGCCAGCAGTCCCCGGGGTGAGCAGTTCTTC. Translation: CASSPRGEQFF.

This chain connects TRBV24-1 to TRBJ2-1, with a possible D match to TRBD1 (6 bases). V was cut by 7 bases and J by 6 bases, with 15 bases left in between. CDR3 length: 14 residues. Germline CDR1 reads KGHDR; CDR2 reads SFDVKD. The CDR3 DNA follows: TGTGCCACCAGCCAAAACAGGGAGATCAATGAGCAGTTCTTC. This sequence encodes CATSQNREINEQFF.

The V call is TRBV16, the J call TRBJ1-5; TRBD1 agrees at 7 bases. V trimming: 4 bases; J trimming: 4 bases; junction bases outside the gene matches: 4. Germline CDR1 KGHSY, CDR2 FQNENV. The CDR3 is 14 amino acids. The CDR3 DNA sequence: TGTGCCAGCAGCCGGACAGGTCTTAATCAGCCCCAGCATTTT. Its protein is CASSRTGLNQPQHF.

This clone was recorded only once. Other nucleotide sequences from this sample produce the same CDR3. The chain carries TRBV28 and TRBJ2-7; D remains ambiguous. CDR3 length: 12 amino acids. CDR1 and CDR2 (germline): MDHEN, SYDVKM. V was trimmed by 2 bases and J by 3 bases, leaving 5 bases between them. The CDR3 reads CASSLGYYEQYF. The CDR3 coding sequence is TGTGCCAGCAGTTTAGGGTACTACGAGCAGTACTTC.

V is TRBV12-5 and J is TRBJ2-7, with 11 nucleotides matching TRBD2. V dropped 7 bases and J dropped 3; count of bases not matched to a gene: 8. Germline CDR1 LGHNT, CDR2 FRNRAP. This CDR3 region has 15 residues. DNA of the CDR3: TGTGCTAGTGCCCTCGGGGGGACTAGCGGCTACGAGCAGTACTTC. Amino acid sequence: CASALGGTSGYEQYF.

The J gene is TRBJ2-2, the V gene TRBV5-5, with 9 bases lining up with TRBD1. The CDR3 extends over 17 amino acids. Germline V gene lookup returns CDR1 SGHKS and CDR2 YYEKEE (reference sequence). Trimming removed 3 bases from V and 6 bases from J; junction bases left unmatched: 12. The CDR3 is CASSSFAGTGWAGELFF. Written as DNA, the CDR3 is TGTGCCAGCAGCTCCTTCGCCGGGACAGGGTGGGCCGGGGAGCTGTTTTTT.